The rows below give T cell receptor beta chains drawn from one sample of a study of cytomegalovirus exposure and HLA in healthy donors. The assay was immunoSEQ multiplex PCR, and TCRdb's table has in-frame clones only and misses some. The data contain 200,000 or so clones, approximately 80% of them singletons. Source material: PBMCs. These receptors were collected from a boy between 2 and 10 years old in good health and CMV-seronegative. CDR3s include the opening cysteine and the closing phenylalanine or tryptophan. Each record gives: V gene, CDR3 protein.

V gene: TRBV4-1; CDR3 protein: CASSQVRTITVSRAGGYTF
V gene: TRBV7-6; CDR3 protein: CASSFGGSAGPLHF
V gene: TRBV2; CDR3 protein: CASSRQGMGEAFF
V gene: TRBV9; CDR3 protein: CASGLGGSYYNEQFF
V gene: TRBV5-6; CDR3 protein: CASSLETSGSPYNEQFF
V gene: TRBV29-1; CDR3 protein: CSVAHYRDRADYTF
V gene: TRBV5-6; CDR3 protein: CASSGQGRVSSYNSPLHF
V gene: TRBV7-9; CDR3 protein: CASSLGGHRSPTYEQYF
V gene: TRBV5-6; CDR3 protein: CASRYTGISSGNTIYF
V gene: TRBV5-4; CDR3 protein: CASSPFVGVTEAFF
V gene: TRBV6-5; CDR3 protein: CASSYGRGNSPLHF
V gene: TRBV7-2; CDR3 protein: CASSLGPRRSSYEQYF
V gene: TRBV4-1; CDR3 protein: CASSQQGLAGGQDTQYF
V gene: TRBV7-6; CDR3 protein: CASSPLTGELFF
V gene: TRBV7-2; CDR3 protein: CASSRQASGANVLTF
V gene: TRBV19; CDR3 protein: CASRDTQGAFGYTF
V gene: TRBV7-6; CDR3 protein: CASSLKTDQETQYF
V gene: TRBV19; CDR3 protein: CASSIGPGTGFKQPQHF
V gene: TRBV27; CDR3 protein: CASTYGTDLANTGELFF
V gene: TRBV19; CDR3 protein: CATGTGMGGYTF
V gene: TRBV10-2; CDR3 protein: CASSPGQYTEAFF
V gene: TRBV11-2; CDR3 protein: CASSAQRGGDGELFF
V gene: TRBV6-1; CDR3 protein: CASSEAGTGGYNSPLHF
V gene: TRBV6-5; CDR3 protein: CASSLWGGGYGYTF
V gene: TRBV2; CDR3 protein: CASRQQGRPYEQYF
V gene: TRBV11-2; CDR3 protein: CASSSLLQLTGGPSEAFF
V gene: TRBV5-4; CDR3 protein: CASSPGLVSYEQYF
V gene: TRBV7-9; CDR3 protein: CASSPLGEGNIQYF
V gene: TRBV7-7; CDR3 protein: CASSLGSGKQETQYF
V gene: TRBV5-6; CDR3 protein: CASSTGPYEQYF
V gene: TRBV5-1; CDR3 protein: CASSFGQVDEAFF
V gene: TRBV5-5; CDR3 protein: CASSFDSTLYEQYF
V gene: TRBV6-5; CDR3 protein: CASSLETERDEQYF
V gene: TRBV15; CDR3 protein: CATSSGQGRTEAFF
V gene: TRBV5-1; CDR3 protein: CASSLERGRDTGELFF